These 32 T cell receptor beta chains came from one sample sequenced in a study of blood T cell repertoires in COVID-19. The protocol was immunoSEQ multiplex PCR, while the TCRdb copy is restricted to in-frame clones and leaves out a portion. The sample records fewer than 50,000 clones, about 82% being singletons. The sequenced material came from peripheral blood. The receptors originated from a human donor in a cohort sampled during active COVID-19.

The genes are TRBV7-2 and TRBJ2-2; 8 bases align to TRBD2. The CDR3 runs 16 residues. Germline CDR1 is SGHTA and CDR2 is FQGNSA. V trimming: 5 bases; J trimming: 6 bases; junction bases outside the gene matches: 11. CDR3 nucleotides: TGTGCCAGCAGCCCCGCGGGGGGCCTCGGCTCCGGGGAGCTGTTTTTT. Translation gives CASSPAGGLGSGELFF. The complete variable domain, with remaining parts taken from reference TRBV7-2 and TRBJ2-2, reads GAGVSQSPSNKVTEKGKDVELRCDPISGHTALYWYRQSLGQGLEFLIYFQGNSAPDKSGLPSDRFSAERTGGSVSTLTIQRTQQEDSAVYLCASSPAGGLGSGELFFGEGSRLTVL.

V gene TRBV11-2 combines with J gene TRBJ2-1; 8 bases are a match to TRBD2. Germline V gives CDR1 SGHAT, CDR2 FQNNGV. Trimming removed 1 base from V and 4 bases from J; junction bases left unmatched: 3. This CDR3 has 15 amino acids. The CDR3 spells CASSLAGGQYNEQFF. CDR3 in DNA: TGTGCCAGCAGCTTAGCGGGGGGGCAATACAATGAGCAGTTCTTC.

The CDR3 protein is CASSSYGGAYEQYF. CDR3 nucleotides: TGTGCCAGCAGCTCATATGGAGGGGCCTACGAGCAGTACTTC. The V and J genes are TRBV7-9 and TRBJ2-7; D is possibly TRBD2 (6 bases). Deletions cut 4 bases from V and 2 bases from J, with 12 bases between. Germline lookup yields CDR1 SEHNR and CDR2 FQNEAQ (reference sequence). This CDR3 is 14 amino acids long.

The chain joins TRBV7-3 to TRBJ2-6, with 8 bases fitting TRBD1. V shed 5 bases, J shed 5 bases, and the junction held 11 bases outside the gene matches. Germline V gene sequence: CDR1 SGHTA, CDR2 FQGTGA. The CDR3 spans 17 residues. The DNA of the CDR3 is TGTGCCAGCAGCCCTGGACAGGGCGGAACTTGGGCCAACGTCCTGACTTTC. It encodes CASSPGQGGTWANVLTF.

This chain uses TRBV3-1 (or the pseudogene TRBV3-2) with TRBJ2-1; 13 nucleotides line up with TRBD2. V shed 1 base and J 9 bases; nucleotides not matched to a gene: 3. Per germline, CDR1 LGHDT and CDR2 YNNKEL (reference sequence). The CDR3 covers 15 residues. The CDR3 loop is CASSQGLAGGIEQFF. The CDR3 region has the DNA TGTGCCAGCAGCCAAGGACTAGCGGGGGGTATTGAGCAGTTCTTC.

The J gene is TRBJ2-2, the V gene TRBV5-4; 11 nucleotides align to TRBD1. Germline V gives CDR1 SGHNT, CDR2 YYREEE (reference sequence). CDR3 length: 17 amino acids. Unmatched junction bases numbered 11, after V lost 4 bases and J lost 6 bases. The CDR3 spells CASSQGQGVPPPGELFF. In nucleotides, the CDR3 is TGTGCCAGCAGCCAGGGACAGGGGGTCCCGCCGCCCGGGGAGCTGTTTTTT.

The V gene is TRBV7-8, the J gene TRBJ2-7, with D possibly matching TRBD1 (6 bases). The CDR3 length is 16 residues. V was trimmed by 2 bases and J by 5 bases, leaving 19 bases between them. Germline loops: CDR1 SGHVS, CDR2 FQNEAQ. This CDR3 reads CASSLHGPGTFDEQYF. CDR3 DNA sequence: TGTGCCAGCAGCTTACACGGCCCAGGGACATTCGACGAGCAGTACTTC.

This clone was picked up a small number of times. This chain links TRBV2 with TRBJ2-2; 7 nucleotides agree with TRBD1. This CDR3 has 14 amino acids. The germline V gene encodes CDR1 SNHLY and CDR2 FYNNEI. Unmatched junction bases numbered 3, after V lost 6 bases and J lost 2 bases. The CDR3 is CASRRDSNTGELFF. Written as DNA, the CDR3 is TGTGCCAGCAGACGGGACAGCAACACCGGGGAGCTGTTTTTT. Supplemented by reference TRBV2 and TRBJ2-2, the full variable domain reads EPEVTQTPSHQVTQMGQEVILRCVPISNHLYFYWYRQILGQKVEFLVSFYNNEISEKSEIFDDQFSVERPDGSNFTLKIRSTKLEDSAMYFCASRRDSNTGELFFGEGSRLTVL.

The rearrangement links TRBV6-1 to TRBJ1-6; D is unresolved. Trimming stripped 2 bases from V and 10 bases from J, with 15 bases between. This CDR3 region has 15 residues. The V gene's germline CDR1 is MNHNS and CDR2 SASEGT. The CDR3 region has the DNA TGTGCCAGCAGTGAACTTGGGTTGGGCAGCTCACCCCTCCACTTT. Translated: CASSELGLGSSPLHF.

The rearrangement links TRBV19 to TRBJ1-5, with D uncertain. CDR3 length: 13 residues. CDR1 and CDR2 (germline): LNHDA, SQIVND (reference sequence). V lost 7 bases to trimming and J lost 7 bases, with 14 bases between them. The CDR3 DNA is TGTGCCAGTAAATCGGGAATGGAGCAGCCCCAGCATTTT. It translates to CASKSGMEQPQHF.

This chain joins TRBV10-3 and TRBJ2-7, with a tentative D call TRBD1 (6 bases). The CDR3 consists of 12 residues. With 4 bases removed from V and 8 bases from J, the gap between germline ends came to 12 bases. Germline loops: CDR1 ENHRY, CDR2 SYGVKD. The chain's CDR3 is CAISVGQHQQYF. Written as DNA, the CDR3 is TGTGCCATCAGTGTAGGACAGCATCAGCAGTACTTC.

The sample holds one count of this clone. The rearrangement uses TRBV18 and TRBJ1-1; no reliable D call. This CDR3 spans 15 amino acids. V shed 1 base and J shed 4 bases, with 13 bases lying between them. Germline-derived CDR1 and CDR2 are KGHSH and LQKENI. The CDR3 loop is CASSPLSGYGTEAFF. The CDR3 region has the DNA TGTGCCAGCTCACCACTGAGCGGGTATGGCACTGAAGCTTTCTTT.

The V call is TRBV19, the J call TRBJ2-3, with D possibly matching TRBD2 (6 bases). With 5 bases removed from V and 6 bases from J, the gap between germline ends came to 18 bases. The CDR3 is made up of 15 amino acids. Germline values: CDR1 LNHDA, CDR2 SQIVND (reference sequence). The CDR3 loop is CASSRTGLPRDTQYF. The CDR3, as DNA: TGTGCCAGTAGTCGAACGGGACTTCCCCGGGATACGCAGTATTTT.

This clone was seen a single time. The chain joins TRBV7-3 to TRBJ1-1, with D perhaps TRBD1 (6 bases). This CDR3 is built from 15 residues. The germline V gene encodes CDR1 SGHTA and CDR2 FQGTGA. Trimming removed 5 bases at V and 1 base at J, with 14 bases between. DNA of the CDR3: TGTGCCAGCAGCCTTCCCGGGACACCGAACACTGAAGCTTTCTTT. It codes for CASSLPGTPNTEAFF.

Only one count was recorded for this clone. The rearrangement links TRBV6-4 to TRBJ2-2; 9 bases fit TRBD2. Trimming removed 3 bases from V and 0 bases from J; junction bases left unmatched: 2. This CDR3 is 16 amino acids long. Germline values: CDR1 MRHNA, CDR2 SNTAGT. For the CDR3, the DNA is TGTGCCAGCAGTGAGTGGACTAGCGCGAACACCGGGGAGCTGTTTTTT. This codes for CASSEWTSANTGELFF.

The V gene is TRBV6-5, the J gene TRBJ2-5, with TRBD2 as a possible D gene (5 bases). Germline values: CDR1 MNHEY, CDR2 SVGAGI. CDR3 length: 11 amino acids. Trimming pared 6 bases from V and 7 bases from J, leaving 9 bases between. CDR3 region: CASSLLGTQYF. DNA for the CDR3: TGTGCCAGCAGCCTACTAGGGACCCAGTACTTC.

This clone was detected a few times. V gene TRBV6-5 combines with J gene TRBJ1-1; D not resolved. Trimming left V 11 bases short and J 0 bases short, with 19 bases between. The CDR3 covers 15 residues. Germline CDR1 MNHEY, CDR2 SVGAGI. The CDR3 region has the DNA TGTGCCGGACGATATGAGGGAGGAATGAACACTGAAGCTTTCTTT. It is translated as CAGRYEGGMNTEAFF.

This clone was recorded only once. The chain uses TRBV7-8 and TRBJ1-4; 8 bases are a match to TRBD1. Germline loops: CDR1 SGHVS, CDR2 FQNEAQ. V dropped 4 bases and J dropped 8; count of bases not matched to a gene: 9. The CDR3 is 15 amino acids. The CDR3 here is CASSSTGTGGEKLFF. The DNA of the CDR3 is TGTGCCAGCAGCTCCACGGGGACAGGAGGGGAAAAACTGTTTTTT.

This CDR3 reads CASSPNDRGGDEKLFF. For the CDR3, the DNA is TGTGCCAGCTCACCGAATGACAGGGGTGGGGATGAAAAACTGTTTTTT. The chain recombines TRBV18 with TRBJ1-4; 8 nucleotides align to TRBD1. CDR1 and CDR2 (germline): KGHSH, LQKENI. The CDR3 extends over 16 amino acids. With 3 bases clipped from V and 6 bases from J, the junction kept 9 bases outside the gene matches.

A note on this clone: An end of the junction does not agree with germline; a read error may underlie this. The rearrangement uses TRBV2 and TRBJ2-3, with TRBD2 matching over 8 bases. Germline-derived CDR1 and CDR2 are SNHLY and FYNNEI. The CDR3 extends over 14 amino acids. DNA for the CDR3: TGTGCCAGCCGTGAGCGGGAGAGCACAGATACGCAGTATTTT. Translated, it gives CASRERESTDTQYF.

This clone was counted once. The V and J genes are TRBV7-8 and TRBJ2-6; 9 positions agree with TRBD2. This CDR3 comprises 16 residues. The V segment lost 4 bases and the J segment 2 bases; nucleotides outside the gene matches: 3. Germline loops: CDR1 SGHVS, CDR2 FQNEAQ. CDR3 protein: CASSSGGGAGANVLTF. The DNA for the CDR3 is TGTGCCAGCAGCTCCGGCGGGGGGGCTGGGGCCAACGTCCTGACTTTC.

The chain uses TRBV3-1 (or the pseudogene TRBV3-2) and TRBJ2-5; possible D gene TRBD1, 6 bases. The germline V gene encodes CDR1 LGHDT and CDR2 YNNKEL (reference sequence). The ends were cut back, 3 bases at V and 1 base at J, with 9 bases in the middle. The length of the CDR3 is 14 residues. The CDR3 reads CASSHPTGQETQYF. The CDR3, as DNA: TGTGCCAGCAGCCATCCGACAGGCCAAGAGACCCAGTACTTC.

The rearrangement joins TRBV7-3 to TRBJ2-1; TRBD1 is a possible D gene (5 bases). The CDR3 loop spans 13 amino acids. Germline assignment: CDR1 SGHTA and CDR2 FQGTGA. Trimming removed 5 bases at V and 12 bases at J, with 17 bases between. In nucleotides, the CDR3 is TGTGCCAGCAGCCTGACTCGACTTGGGGCGCAGTTCTTC. As protein: CASSLTRLGAQFF.

The chain employs TRBV6-4 and TRBJ2-2; 7 bases line up with TRBD1. Germline loops: CDR1 MRHNA, CDR2 SNTAGT. The CDR3 length is 14 residues. The V gene end was trimmed by 4 bases and the J gene end by 1 base; junction bases not matched to a gene: 0. The CDR3: CASSGTGNTGELFF. The CDR3 nucleotides read TGTGCCAGCAGTGGGACAGGGAACACCGGGGAGCTGTTTTTT.

This chain uses TRBV7-2 with TRBJ2-3, with TRBD2 matching 9 bases. V shed 5 bases, J shed 6 bases, and the junction held 12 bases outside the gene matches. The CDR3 loop spans 16 amino acids. Germline V lookup: CDR1 SGHTA, CDR2 FQGNSA. CDR3 sequence reads: CASSPPGVAGVDTQYF. In DNA, the CDR3 is TGTGCCAGCAGCCCACCGGGGGTAGCGGGAGTGGATACGCAGTATTTT.

Turning to this clone: A read error likely explains this, since a far larger clone differs by one base. V and J are TRBV2 and TRBJ1-5; possible D gene TRBD1, 6 bases. The V gene's germline CDR1 is SNHLY and CDR2 FYNNEI. There are 14 residues in the CDR3. The CDR3 spells CASCEFQGNQPQHF. CDR3 nucleotides: TGTGCCAGCTGTGAATTCCAGGGGAATCAGCCCCAGCATTTT.

The chain employs TRBV5-1 and TRBJ2-2; maybe TRBD2 (6 bases). Trimming removed 4 bases at V and 1 base at J, with 11 bases between. This CDR3 contains 15 residues. CDR1 is SGHRS, CDR2 YFSETQ, per germline. This CDR3 is CASSQWGLNTGELFF. The CDR3 DNA is TGCGCCAGCAGCCAATGGGGACTGAACACCGGGGAGCTGTTTTTT.

By its share, this clone is medium-sized. At one end the junction does not follow the germline gene, possibly because of a read error. V gene TRBV30 combines with J gene TRBJ1-2, with 8 nucleotides matching TRBD1. The CDR3 extends over 11 amino acids. Germline values: CDR1 GTSNPN, CDR2 SVGIG (reference sequence). CDR3 loop: CAWSVGDRRIF. The DNA for the CDR3 is TGTGCCTGGAGTGTCGGGGACAGGAGAATCTTC.

The CDR3 DNA reads as TGCGCCAGCAGCTTGGGGGCGGCAGGGATGAACACTGAAGCTTTCTTT. Translation: CASSLGAAGMNTEAFF. The chain recombines TRBV5-1 with TRBJ1-1; D is possibly TRBD1 (5 bases). Trimming left V 0 bases short and J 0 bases short, with 12 bases between. The germline gives CDR1 SGHRS, CDR2 YFSETQ. This CDR3 contains 16 residues.

The chain couples TRBV20-1 to TRBJ2-1, with 10 bases that match TRBD2. Trimming at V came to 3 bases and at J to 4 bases, leaving 12 bases not matched to a gene. The CDR3 is made up of 17 amino acids. Germline CDR1 and CDR2: DFQATT and SNEGSKA (reference sequence). CDR3 amino acids: CSASFASGSSSYNEQFF. The CDR3 region has the DNA TGCAGTGCTAGTTTCGCTAGCGGGAGCTCTAGTTACAATGAGCAGTTCTTC.

This sequence joins TRBV11-2 and TRBJ1-1, with D perhaps matching TRBD1 (5 bases). Per the germline V gene, CDR1 is SGHAT and CDR2 is FQNNGV. V was shortened by 5 bases and J by 3 bases, with 16 bases between the two germline ends. This CDR3 region has 15 residues. CDR3 DNA sequence: TGTGCCAGCAGCAGGGCCCGGGGGAGGGACACTGAAGCTTTCTTT. It is translated as CASSRARGRDTEAFF.

This rearrangement joins TRBV18 to TRBJ2-2, with TRBD1 matching over 9 bases. Germline V gene data show CDR1 as KGHSH and CDR2 as LQKENI. V trimming: 6 bases; J trimming: 4 bases; junction bases outside the gene matches: 15. The CDR3 is 18 amino acids. The CDR3 spells CASSPRAWTGDGTGELFF. CDR3 bases: TGTGCCAGCTCCCCCCGCGCATGGACAGGGGATGGCACCGGGGAGCTGTTTTTT.